This T cell receptor (beta chain) originates from a study of CD8 T cells in ankylosing spondylitis. There are a few counts of this clonotype. Trimming took 3 bases from V and 8 from J, leaving 7 bases between them. This CDR3 has 12 residues. Per germline, CDR1 KGHSH and CDR2 LQKENI. A single record per CDR3 protein comes from TCRdb applying MiXCR to the 5' RACE reads. The sample lists under 400,000 distinct CDR3 sequences, 9.5% to 13% occurring once. The sequence derives from a female donor with ankylosing spondylitis or in good health (not recorded which). Sequences were obtained from blood, either unsorted or a sorted T cell fraction (not recorded which). The J gene is TRBJ1-4, the V gene TRBV18; no definite D call. CDR3 sequence: CASSPSGEKLFF. The CDR3 DNA reads TGTGCCAGCTCACCCTCTGGAGAAAAACTGTTTTTT.